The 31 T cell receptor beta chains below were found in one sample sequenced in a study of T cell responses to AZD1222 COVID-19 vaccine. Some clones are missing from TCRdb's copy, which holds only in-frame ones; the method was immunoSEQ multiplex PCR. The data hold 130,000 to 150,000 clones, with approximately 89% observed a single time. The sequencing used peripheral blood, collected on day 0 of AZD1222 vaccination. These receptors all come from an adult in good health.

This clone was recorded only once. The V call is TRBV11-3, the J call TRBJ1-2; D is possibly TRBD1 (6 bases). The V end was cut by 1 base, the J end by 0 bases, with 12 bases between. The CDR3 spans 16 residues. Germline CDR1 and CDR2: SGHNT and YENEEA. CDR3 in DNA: TGTGCCAGCAGCTTAGTTTTACAGGGAGCTAACTATGGCTACACCTTC. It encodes CASSLVLQGANYGYTF.

The chain's CDR3 is CASSLSGGRRNIQYF. As DNA, the CDR3 is TGTGCCAGCAGCTTGTCCGGGGGTCGGAGGAACATTCAGTACTTC. The gene calls are TRBV5-8 and TRBJ2-4; possible D gene TRBD2, 6 bases. This CDR3 has 15 amino acids. The ends were cut back, 1 base at V and 7 bases at J, with 15 bases in the middle. Germline V gives CDR1 SGHTS, CDR2 YDEGEE. Filled out from reference TRBV5-8 and TRBJ2-4, the complete variable domain reads EAGVTQSPTHLIKTRGQQATLRCSPISGHTSVYWYQQALGLGLQFLLWYDEGEERNRGNFPPRFSGRQFPNYSSELNVNALELEDSALYLCASSLSGGRRNIQYFGAGTRLSVL.

The CDR3 DNA is TGTGCCAGTTCCGGGACAGCTGGACCTAATGAAAAACTGTTTTTT. Protein product: CASSGTAGPNEKLFF. The chain links TRBV3-1 (or the pseudogene TRBV3-2) to TRBJ1-4; TRBD1 aligns across 7 bases. The germline gives CDR1 LGHDT, CDR2 YNNKEL (reference sequence). The length of the CDR3 is 15 residues. The trim removed 9 bases at V and 3 bases at J, leaving 10 bases unmatched.

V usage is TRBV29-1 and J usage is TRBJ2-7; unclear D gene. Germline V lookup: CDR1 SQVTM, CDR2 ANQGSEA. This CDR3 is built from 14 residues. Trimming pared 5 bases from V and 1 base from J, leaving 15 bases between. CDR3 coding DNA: TGCAGCGTTTGCCCCCGGACGGCTTCCTACGAGCAGTACTTC. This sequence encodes CSVCPRTASYEQYF.

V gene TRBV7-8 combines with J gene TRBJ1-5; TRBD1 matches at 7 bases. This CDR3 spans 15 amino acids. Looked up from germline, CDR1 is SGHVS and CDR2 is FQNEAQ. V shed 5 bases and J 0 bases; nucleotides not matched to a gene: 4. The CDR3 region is CASSRGQNSNQPQHF. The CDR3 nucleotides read TGTGCCAGCAGCCGGGGACAGAATAGCAATCAGCCCCAGCATTTT.

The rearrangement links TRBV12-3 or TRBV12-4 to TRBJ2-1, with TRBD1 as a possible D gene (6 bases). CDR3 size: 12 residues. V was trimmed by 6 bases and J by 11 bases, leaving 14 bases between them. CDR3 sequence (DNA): TGTGCCAGCAGCACCGGGACAACACAGCAGTTCTTC. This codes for CASSTGTTQQFF.

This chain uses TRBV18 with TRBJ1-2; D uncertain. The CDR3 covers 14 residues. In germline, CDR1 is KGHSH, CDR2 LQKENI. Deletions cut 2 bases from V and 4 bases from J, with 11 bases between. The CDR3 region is CASSPEVMSYGYTF. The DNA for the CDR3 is TGTGCCAGCTCACCAGAGGTTATGTCCTATGGCTACACCTTC.

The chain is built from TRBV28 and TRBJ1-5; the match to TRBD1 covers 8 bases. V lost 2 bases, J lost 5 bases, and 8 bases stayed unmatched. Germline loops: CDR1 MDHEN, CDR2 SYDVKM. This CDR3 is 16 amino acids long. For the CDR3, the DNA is TGTGCCAGCAGTTTAGGTGGGCAGGGGGCGTATCAGCCCCAGCATTTT. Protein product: CASSLGGQGAYQPQHF.

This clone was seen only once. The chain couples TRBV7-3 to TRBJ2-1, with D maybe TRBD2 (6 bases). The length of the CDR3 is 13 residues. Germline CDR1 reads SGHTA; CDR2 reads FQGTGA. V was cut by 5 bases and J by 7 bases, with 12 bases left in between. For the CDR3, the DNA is TGTGCCAGCAGCGCGGGACTTCAGAATGAGCAGTTCTTC. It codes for CASSAGLQNEQFF.

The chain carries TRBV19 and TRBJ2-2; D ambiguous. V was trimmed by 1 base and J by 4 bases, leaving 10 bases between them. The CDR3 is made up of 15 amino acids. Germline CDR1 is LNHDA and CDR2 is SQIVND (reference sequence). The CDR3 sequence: CASSIGQLVTGELFF. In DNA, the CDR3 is TGTGCCAGTAGTATAGGGCAGTTGGTCACCGGGGAGCTGTTTTTT.

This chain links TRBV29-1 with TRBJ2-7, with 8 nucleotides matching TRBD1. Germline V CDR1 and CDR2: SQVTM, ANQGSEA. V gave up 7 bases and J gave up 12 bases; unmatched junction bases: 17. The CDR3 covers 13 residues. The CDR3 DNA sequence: TGCAGCGCAGGACAGGGTGGTTCGGGCCTCATGTACTTC. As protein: CSAGQGGSGLMYF.

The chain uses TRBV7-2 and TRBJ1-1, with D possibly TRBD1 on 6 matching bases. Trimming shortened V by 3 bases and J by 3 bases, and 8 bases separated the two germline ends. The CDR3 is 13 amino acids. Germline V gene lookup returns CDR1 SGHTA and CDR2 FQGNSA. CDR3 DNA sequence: TGTGCCAGCAGCTTTCAGGGGCACACTGAAGCTTTCTTT. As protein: CASSFQGHTEAFF.

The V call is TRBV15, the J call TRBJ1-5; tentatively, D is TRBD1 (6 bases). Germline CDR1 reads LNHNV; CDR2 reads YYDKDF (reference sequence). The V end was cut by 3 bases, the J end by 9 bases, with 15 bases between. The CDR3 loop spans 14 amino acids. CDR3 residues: CATSRTGHSGPQHF. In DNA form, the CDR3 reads TGTGCCACCAGCAGGACAGGCCATTCAGGGCCCCAGCATTTT.

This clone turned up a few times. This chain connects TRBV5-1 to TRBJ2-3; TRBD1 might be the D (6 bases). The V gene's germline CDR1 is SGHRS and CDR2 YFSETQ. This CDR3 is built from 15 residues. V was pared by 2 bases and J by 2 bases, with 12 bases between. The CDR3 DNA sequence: TGCGCCAGCAGCTTAGGGGGAACGACCACAGATACGCAGTATTTT. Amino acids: CASSLGGTTTDTQYF.

The CDR3 protein is CASSPVDLANSPLHF. CDR3 DNA sequence: TGTGCCAGCTCACCAGTGGATCTTGCTAATTCACCCCTCCACTTT. This chain links TRBV18 with TRBJ1-6; D gene ambiguous. CDR3 size: 15 residues. CDR1 and CDR2 from the germline V gene are KGHSH and LQKENI. The V end lost 2 bases, the J end lost 6 bases, and 11 bases lay between the germline ends.

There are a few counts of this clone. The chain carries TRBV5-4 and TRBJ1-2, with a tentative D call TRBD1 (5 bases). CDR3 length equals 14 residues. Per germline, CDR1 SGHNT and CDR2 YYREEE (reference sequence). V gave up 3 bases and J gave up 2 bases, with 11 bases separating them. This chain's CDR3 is CASSSGRRNYGYTF. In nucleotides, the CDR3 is TGTGCCAGCAGCTCGGGACGGCGGAACTATGGCTACACCTTC.

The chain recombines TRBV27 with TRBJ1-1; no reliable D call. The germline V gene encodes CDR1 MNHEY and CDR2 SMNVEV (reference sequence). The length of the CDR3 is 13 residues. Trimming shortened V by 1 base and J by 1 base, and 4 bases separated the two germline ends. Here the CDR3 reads CASSLLKNTEAFF. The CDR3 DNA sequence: TGTGCCAGCAGTTTATTGAAGAACACTGAAGCTTTCTTT.

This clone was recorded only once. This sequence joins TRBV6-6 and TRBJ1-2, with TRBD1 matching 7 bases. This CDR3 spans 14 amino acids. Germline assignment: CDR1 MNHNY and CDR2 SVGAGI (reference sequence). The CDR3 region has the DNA TGTGCTTCCGGACAGGTCCCTTCTAACTATGGCTACACCTTC. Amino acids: CASGQVPSNYGYTF.

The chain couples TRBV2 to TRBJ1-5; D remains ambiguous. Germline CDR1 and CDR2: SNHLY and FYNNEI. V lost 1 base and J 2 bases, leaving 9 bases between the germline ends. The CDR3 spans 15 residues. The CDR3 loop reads CASSEESAGNQPQHF. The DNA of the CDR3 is TGTGCCAGCAGTGAAGAATCCGCGGGCAATCAGCCCCAGCATTTT.

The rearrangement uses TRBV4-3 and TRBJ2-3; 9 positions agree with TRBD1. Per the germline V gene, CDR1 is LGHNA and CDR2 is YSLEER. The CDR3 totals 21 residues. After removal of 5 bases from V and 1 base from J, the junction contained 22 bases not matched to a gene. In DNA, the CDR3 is TGCGCCAGCAGCGCGGGGACAGGGAGGCACTCATGGCGTCTGGGCACAGATACGCAGTATTTT. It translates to CASSAGTGRHSWRLGTDTQYF.

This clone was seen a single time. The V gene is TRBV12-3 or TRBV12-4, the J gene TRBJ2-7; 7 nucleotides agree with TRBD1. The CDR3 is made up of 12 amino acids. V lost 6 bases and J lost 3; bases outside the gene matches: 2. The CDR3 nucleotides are TGTGCCAGCAGGACAGGGATCTACGAGCAGTACTTC. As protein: CASRTGIYEQYF.

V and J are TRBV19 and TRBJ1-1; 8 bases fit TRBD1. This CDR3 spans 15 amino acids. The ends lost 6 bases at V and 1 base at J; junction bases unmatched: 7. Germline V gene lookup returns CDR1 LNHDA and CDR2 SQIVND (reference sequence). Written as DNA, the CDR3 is TGTGCCAGTAGGGACAGGGTGAGGCCGAACACTGAAGCTTTCTTT. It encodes CASRDRVRPNTEAFF.

The DNA for the CDR3 is TGTGCCAGCAGAAAGGGGTTTCGAATGAACACCATATATTTT. It translates to CASRKGFRMNTIYF. V is TRBV28 and J is TRBJ1-3, with D maybe TRBD1 (5 bases). CDR3 length: 14 residues. V dropped 6 bases and J dropped 7 bases, with 16 bases sitting between them. CDR1 MDHEN and CDR2 SYDVKM come from the germline V gene.

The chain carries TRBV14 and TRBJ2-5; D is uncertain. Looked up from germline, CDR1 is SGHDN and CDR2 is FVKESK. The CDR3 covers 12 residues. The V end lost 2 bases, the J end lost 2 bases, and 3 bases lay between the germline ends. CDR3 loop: CASSQQQETQYF. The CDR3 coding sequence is TGTGCCAGCAGCCAACAGCAAGAGACCCAGTACTTC.

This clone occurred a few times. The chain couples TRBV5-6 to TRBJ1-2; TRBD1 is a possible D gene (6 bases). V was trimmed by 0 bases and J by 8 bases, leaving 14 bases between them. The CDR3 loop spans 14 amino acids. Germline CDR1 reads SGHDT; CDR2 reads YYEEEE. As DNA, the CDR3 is TGTGCCAGCAGCTTGGCCAGGGGATCGATAGGCTACACCTTC. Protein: CASSLARGSIGYTF.

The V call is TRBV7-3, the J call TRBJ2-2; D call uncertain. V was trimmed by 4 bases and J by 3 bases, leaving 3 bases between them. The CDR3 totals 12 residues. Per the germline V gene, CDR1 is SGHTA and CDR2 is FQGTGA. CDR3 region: CASSSYTGELFF. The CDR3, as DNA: TGTGCCAGCAGCTCGTACACCGGGGAGCTGTTTTTT.

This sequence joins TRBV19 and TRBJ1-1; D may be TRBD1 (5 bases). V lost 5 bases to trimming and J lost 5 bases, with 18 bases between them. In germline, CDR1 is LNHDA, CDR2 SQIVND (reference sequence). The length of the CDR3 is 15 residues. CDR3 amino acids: CASSPGAIGGTEAFF. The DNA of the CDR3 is TGTGCCAGTAGTCCTGGGGCCATCGGGGGAACTGAAGCTTTCTTT.

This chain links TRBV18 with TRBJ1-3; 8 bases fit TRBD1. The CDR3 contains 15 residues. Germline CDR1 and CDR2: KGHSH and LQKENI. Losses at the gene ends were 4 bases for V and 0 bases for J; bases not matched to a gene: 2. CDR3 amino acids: CASSLTGVSGNTIYF. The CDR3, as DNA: TGTGCCAGCTCACTGACAGGGGTCTCTGGAAACACCATATATTTT.

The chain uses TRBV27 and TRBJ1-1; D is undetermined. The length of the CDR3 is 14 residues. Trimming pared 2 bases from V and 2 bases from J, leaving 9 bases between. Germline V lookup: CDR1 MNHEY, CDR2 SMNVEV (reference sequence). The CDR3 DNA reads TGTGCCAGCAGTTTAATTCGAGCTAACACTGAAGCTTTCTTT. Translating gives CASSLIRANTEAFF.

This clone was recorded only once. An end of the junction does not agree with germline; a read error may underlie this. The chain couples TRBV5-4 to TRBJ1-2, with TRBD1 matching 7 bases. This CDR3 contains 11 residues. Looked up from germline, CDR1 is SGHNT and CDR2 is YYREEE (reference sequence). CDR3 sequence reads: CASSLNIDRAF. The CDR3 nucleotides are TGTGCCAGCAGCTTGAATATAGACAGGGCCTTC.

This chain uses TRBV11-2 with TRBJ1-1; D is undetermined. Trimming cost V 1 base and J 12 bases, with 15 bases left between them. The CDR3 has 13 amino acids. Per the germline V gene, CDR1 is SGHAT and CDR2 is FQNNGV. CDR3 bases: TGTGCCAGCAGCTTAGTTACCCCGGCCGCGACTTTCTTT. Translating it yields CASSLVTPAATFF. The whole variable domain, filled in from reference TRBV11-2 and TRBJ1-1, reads EAGVAQSPRYKIIEKRQSVAFWCNPISGHATLYWYQQILGQGPKLLIQFQNNGVVDDSQLPKDRFSAERLKGVDSTLKIQPAKLEDSAVYLCASSLVTPAATFFGQGTRLTVV.